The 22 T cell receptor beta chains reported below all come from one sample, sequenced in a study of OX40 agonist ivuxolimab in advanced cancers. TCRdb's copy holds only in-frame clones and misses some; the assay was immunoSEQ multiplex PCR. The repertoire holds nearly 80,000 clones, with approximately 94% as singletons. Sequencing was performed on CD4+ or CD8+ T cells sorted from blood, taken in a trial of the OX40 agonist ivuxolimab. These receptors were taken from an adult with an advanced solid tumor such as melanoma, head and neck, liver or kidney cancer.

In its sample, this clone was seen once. The CDR3 here is CASSVSSGANVLTF. For the CDR3, the DNA is TGTGCCAGCAGCGTAAGCTCTGGGGCCAACGTCCTGACTTTC. This chain connects TRBV9 to TRBJ2-6; D remains ambiguous. Between the trimmed V and J ends, which lost 1 base and 0 bases, there was a span of 2 bases. CDR1 is SGDLS, CDR2 YYNGEE, per germline. This CDR3 comprises 14 residues.

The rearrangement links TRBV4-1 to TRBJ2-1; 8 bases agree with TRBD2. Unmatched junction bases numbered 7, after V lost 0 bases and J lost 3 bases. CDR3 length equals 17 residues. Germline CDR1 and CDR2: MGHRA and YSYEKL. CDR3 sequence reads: CASSQDRASGFYNEQFF. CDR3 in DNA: TGCGCCAGCAGCCAAGATCGGGCTAGCGGGTTCTACAATGAGCAGTTCTTC.

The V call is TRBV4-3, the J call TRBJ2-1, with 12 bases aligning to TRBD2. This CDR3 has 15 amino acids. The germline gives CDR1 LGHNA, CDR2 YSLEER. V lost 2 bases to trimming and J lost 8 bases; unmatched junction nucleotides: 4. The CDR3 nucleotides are TGCGCCAGCAGCCAACGGACTAGCGGGAACGATGAGCAGTTCTTC. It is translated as CASSQRTSGNDEQFF.

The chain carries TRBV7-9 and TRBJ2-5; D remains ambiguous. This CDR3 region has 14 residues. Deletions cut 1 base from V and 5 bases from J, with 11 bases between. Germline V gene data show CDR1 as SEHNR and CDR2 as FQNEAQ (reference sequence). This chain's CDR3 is CASSLVLQLETQYF. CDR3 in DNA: TGTGCCAGCAGCTTAGTTCTCCAATTGGAGACCCAGTACTTC.

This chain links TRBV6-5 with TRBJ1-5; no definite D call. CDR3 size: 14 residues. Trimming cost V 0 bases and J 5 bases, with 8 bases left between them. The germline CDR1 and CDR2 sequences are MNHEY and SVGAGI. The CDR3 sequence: CASSYSRLDQPQHF. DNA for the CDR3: TGTGCCAGCAGTTACTCACGCCTAGATCAGCCCCAGCATTTT.

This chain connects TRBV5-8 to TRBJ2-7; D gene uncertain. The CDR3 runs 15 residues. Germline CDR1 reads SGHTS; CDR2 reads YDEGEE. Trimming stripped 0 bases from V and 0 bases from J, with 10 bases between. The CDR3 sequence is CASSLAPGSSYEQYF. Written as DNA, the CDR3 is TGTGCCAGCAGCTTGGCCCCCGGTAGCTCCTACGAGCAGTACTTC.

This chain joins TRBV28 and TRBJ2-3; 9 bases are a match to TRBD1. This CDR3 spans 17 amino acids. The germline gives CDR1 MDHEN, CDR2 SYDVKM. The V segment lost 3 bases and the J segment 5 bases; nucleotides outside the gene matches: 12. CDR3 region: CASSFRAYKGQGDTQYF. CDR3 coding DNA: TGTGCCAGCAGTTTTAGGGCGTATAAGGGACAGGGAGATACGCAGTATTTT.

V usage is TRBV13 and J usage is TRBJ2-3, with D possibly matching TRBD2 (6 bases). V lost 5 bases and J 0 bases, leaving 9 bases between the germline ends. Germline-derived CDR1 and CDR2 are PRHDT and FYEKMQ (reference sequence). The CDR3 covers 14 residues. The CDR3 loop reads CASSLGGSTDTQYF. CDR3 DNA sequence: TGTGCCAGCAGCCTCGGGGGTAGCACAGATACGCAGTATTTT. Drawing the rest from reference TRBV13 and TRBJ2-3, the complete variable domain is AAGVIQSPRHLIKEKRETATLKCYPIPRHDTVYWYQQGPGQDPQFLISFYEKMQSDKGSIPDRFSAQQFSDYHSELNMSSLELGDSALYFCASSLGGSTDTQYFGPGTRLTVL.

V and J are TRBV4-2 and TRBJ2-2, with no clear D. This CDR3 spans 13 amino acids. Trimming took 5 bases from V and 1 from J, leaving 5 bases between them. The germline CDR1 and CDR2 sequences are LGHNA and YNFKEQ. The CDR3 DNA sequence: TGTGCCAGCAGCTACATGAACACCGGGGAGCTGTTTTTT. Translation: CASSYMNTGELFF.

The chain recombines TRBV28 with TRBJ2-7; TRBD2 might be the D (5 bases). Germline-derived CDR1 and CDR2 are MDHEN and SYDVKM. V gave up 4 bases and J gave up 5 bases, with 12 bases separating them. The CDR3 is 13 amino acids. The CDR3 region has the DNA TGTGCCAGCAGTTGGCTCTGGGAGAACGAGCAGTACTTC. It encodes CASSWLWENEQYF.

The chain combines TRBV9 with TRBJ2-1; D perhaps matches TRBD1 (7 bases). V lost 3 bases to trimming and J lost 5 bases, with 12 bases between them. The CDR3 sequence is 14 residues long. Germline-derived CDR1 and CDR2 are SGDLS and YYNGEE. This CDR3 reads CASSAGGLNNEQFF. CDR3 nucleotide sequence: TGTGCCAGCAGCGCAGGGGGACTGAACAATGAGCAGTTCTTC.

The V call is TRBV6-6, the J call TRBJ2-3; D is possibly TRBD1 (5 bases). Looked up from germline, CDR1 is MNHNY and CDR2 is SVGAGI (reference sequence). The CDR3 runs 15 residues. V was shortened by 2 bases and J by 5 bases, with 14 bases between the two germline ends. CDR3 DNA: TGTGCCAGCAGTTACCTCGGCAGGGCAGGAGATACGCAGTATTTT. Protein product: CASSYLGRAGDTQYF.

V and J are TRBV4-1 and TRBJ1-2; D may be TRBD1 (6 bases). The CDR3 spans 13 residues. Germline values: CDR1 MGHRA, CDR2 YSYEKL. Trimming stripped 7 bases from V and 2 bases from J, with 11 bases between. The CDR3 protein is CASTPGQNYGYTF. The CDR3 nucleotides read TGCGCCAGCACGCCAGGACAGAACTATGGCTACACCTTC.

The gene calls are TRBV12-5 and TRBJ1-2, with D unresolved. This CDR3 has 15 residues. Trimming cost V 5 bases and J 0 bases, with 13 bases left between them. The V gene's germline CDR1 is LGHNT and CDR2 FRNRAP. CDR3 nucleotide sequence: TGTGCTAGTGGTACCTACAGCTCCACTAACTATGGCTACACCTTC. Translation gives CASGTYSSTNYGYTF.

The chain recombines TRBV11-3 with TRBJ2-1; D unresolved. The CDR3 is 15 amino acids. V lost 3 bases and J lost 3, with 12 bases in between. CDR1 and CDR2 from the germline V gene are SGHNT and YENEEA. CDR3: CASSLGSLIYNEQFF. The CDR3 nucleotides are TGTGCCAGCAGCTTGGGGTCTCTTATCTACAATGAGCAGTTCTTC. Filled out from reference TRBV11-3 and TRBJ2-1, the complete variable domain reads EAGVVQSPRYKIIEKKQPVAFWCNPISGHNTLYWYLQNLGQGPELLIRYENEEAVDDSQLPKDRFSAERLKGVDSTLKIQPAELGDSAVYLCASSLGSLIYNEQFFGPGTRLTVL.

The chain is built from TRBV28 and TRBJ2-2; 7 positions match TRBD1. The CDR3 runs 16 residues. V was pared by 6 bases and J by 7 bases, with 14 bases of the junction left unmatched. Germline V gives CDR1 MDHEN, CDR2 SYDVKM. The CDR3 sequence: CASSKGAGGDGGELFF. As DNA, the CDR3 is TGTGCCAGCAGCAAAGGGGCAGGGGGTGACGGCGGGGAGCTGTTTTTT. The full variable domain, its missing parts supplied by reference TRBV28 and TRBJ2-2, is DVKVTQSSRYLVKRTGEKVFLECVQDMDHENMFWYRQDPGLGLRLIYFSYDVKMKEKGDIPEGYSVSREKKERFSLILESASTNQTSMYLCASSKGAGGDGGELFFGEGSRLTVL.

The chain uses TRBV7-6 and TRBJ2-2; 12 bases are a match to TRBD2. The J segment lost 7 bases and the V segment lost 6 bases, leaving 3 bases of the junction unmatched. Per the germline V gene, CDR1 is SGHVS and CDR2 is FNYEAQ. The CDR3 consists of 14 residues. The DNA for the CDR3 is TGTGCCAGCAGGACTAGCGGGGGTCGCGGGGAGCTGTTTTTT. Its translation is CASRTSGGRGELFF.

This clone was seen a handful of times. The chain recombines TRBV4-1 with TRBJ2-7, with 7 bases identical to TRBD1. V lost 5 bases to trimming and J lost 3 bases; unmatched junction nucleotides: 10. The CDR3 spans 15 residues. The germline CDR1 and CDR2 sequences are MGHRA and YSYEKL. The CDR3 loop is CASSRTLGDSYEQYF. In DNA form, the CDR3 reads TGCGCCAGCAGCAGGACATTGGGGGACAGCTACGAGCAGTACTTC.

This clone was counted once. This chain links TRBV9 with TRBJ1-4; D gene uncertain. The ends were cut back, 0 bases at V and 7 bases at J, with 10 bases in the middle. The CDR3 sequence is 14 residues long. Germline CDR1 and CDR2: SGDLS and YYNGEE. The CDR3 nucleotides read TGTGCCAGCAGCGTAGGAGGCCTTAGTGAAAAACTGTTTTTT. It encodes CASSVGGLSEKLFF.

Here the CDR3 reads CASSLLAASYEQYF. For the CDR3, the DNA is TGTGCCAGCAGCCTCCTAGCGGCCTCCTACGAGCAGTACTTC. The chain employs TRBV5-6 and TRBJ2-7; 7 nucleotides match TRBD2. Germline V gene lookup returns CDR1 SGHDT and CDR2 YYEEEE. With V trimmed by 4 bases and J by 0 bases, 4 bases remained unmatched. The CDR3 sequence is 14 residues long.

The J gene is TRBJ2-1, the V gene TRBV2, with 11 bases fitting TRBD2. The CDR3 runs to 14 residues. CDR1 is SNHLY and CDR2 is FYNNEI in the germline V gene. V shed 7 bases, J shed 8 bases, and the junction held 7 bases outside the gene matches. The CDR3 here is CASNLAGGAHEQFF. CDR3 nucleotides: TGTGCCAGCAACCTAGCGGGAGGAGCCCATGAGCAGTTCTTC.

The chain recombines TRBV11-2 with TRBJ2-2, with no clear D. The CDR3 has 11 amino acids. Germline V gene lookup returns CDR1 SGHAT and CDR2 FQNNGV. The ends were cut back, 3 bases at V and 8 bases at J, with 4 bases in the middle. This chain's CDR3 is CASSFPGELFF. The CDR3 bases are TGTGCCAGCAGCTTCCCGGGGGAGCTGTTTTTT.